The rows below give T cell receptor beta chains drawn from one sample of a study of blood T cell repertoires in COVID-19. This table comes from immunoSEQ multiplex PCR, and its TCRdb copy is limited to in-frame clones, with some not included. The sample gives 150,000 or so clones, 65% to 85% of which show up once; 13% is in the top ten. Input material: PBMCs or T cells enriched from blood (not recorded which). The receptors derive from a woman in her sixties who had recovered from COVID-19. Each CDR3 is given with its conserved first and last residue. The D gene is left open where the match is weak. The size entry is marked missing in some rows and otherwise reads once, few, many or a size class.

j_gene,d_gene,abundance,v_gene,CDR3aa,CDR3nt
TRBJ1-2,NA,NA,TRBV7-5,CARSGRDRGHGYTF,TGTGCCAGAAGCGGAAGGGACAGGGGGCATGGCTACACCTTC
TRBJ1-4,TRBD1,NA,TRBV10-3,CAISEGPGGEKLFF,TGTGCCATCAGTGAGGGGCCAGGGGGCGAAAAACTGTTTTTT
TRBJ2-3,NA,NA,TRBV5-1,CASSLDFSPATQYF,TGCGCCAGCAGCTTGGACTTTTCCCCCGCTACGCAGTATTTT
TRBJ1-2,TRBD1,NA,TRBV19,CASSRDSVGYTF,TGTGCCAGTAGTAGGGACAGCGTGGGCTACACCTTC
TRBJ2-3,NA,NA,TRBV7-8,CASSPAGMGDTQYF,TGTGCCAGCAGCCCCGCCGGGATGGGAGATACGCAGTATTTT
TRBJ1-5,NA,NA,TRBV5-5,CASSVGTPRDQPQHF,TGTGCCAGCAGCGTGGGGACCCCGAGGGATCAGCCCCAGCATTTT
TRBJ2-3,TRBD2,NA,TRBV19,CASSMASGRVSTDTQYF,TGTGCCAGTAGTATGGCTAGCGGGAGGGTGAGCACAGATACGCAGTATTTT
TRBJ1-6,NA,NA,TRBV27,CASSLGTSFSVNSPLHF,TGTGCCAGCAGTTTAGGGACTTCCTTCTCCGTTAATTCACCCCTCCACTTT
TRBJ1-6,NA,NA,TRBV27,CASSFRQASSPLHF,TGTGCCAGCAGTTTTCGACAGGCTAGTTCACCCCTCCACTTT
TRBJ1-4,TRBD1,NA,TRBV28,CATRQGANEKLFF,TGTGCCACTCGACAGGGGGCGAATGAAAAACTGTTTTTT
TRBJ1-5,NA,few,TRBV6-1,CASSDLGKPQHF,TGTGCCAGCAGTGACCTCGGGAAGCCCCAGCATTTT
TRBJ1-1,TRBD1,NA,TRBV18,CASSPGIQGVEAFF,TGTGCCAGCTCACCGGGGATACAGGGGGTTGAAGCTTTCTTT
TRBJ1-2,NA,NA,TRBV6-5,CASNIRLYGYTF,TGTGCCAGTAACATACGACTATATGGCTACACCTTC
TRBJ1-1,NA,NA,TRBV19,CASSLRGTEAFF,TGTGCCAGTAGCCTCCGCGGCACTGAAGCTTTCTTT
TRBJ1-3,NA,NA,TRBV19,CASILGNTIYF,TGTGCCAGTATCTTGGGAAACACCATATATTTT
TRBJ2-3,TRBD1,NA,TRBV6-5,CASSKGTGWSDTQYF,TGTGCCAGCAGCAAGGGGACAGGGTGGTCAGATACGCAGTATTTT
TRBJ1-2,TRBD1,NA,TRBV28,CASFPGQGYGGYTF,TGTGCCAGCTTCCCGGGACAGGGGTACGGGGGCTACACCTTC
TRBJ1-1,TRBD1,NA,TRBV12-3/TRBV12-4,CASSLTGGEAFF,TGTGCCAGCAGCCTGACAGGGGGAGAAGCTTTCTTT
TRBJ1-2,NA,NA,TRBV10-2,CASSVEGQGYTF,TGCGCCAGCAGTGTGGAGGGTCAAGGCTACACCTTC
TRBJ2-4,NA,NA,TRBV28,CASSSRWRAKNIQYF,TGTGCCAGCAGCTCCCGCTGGCGGGCCAAAAACATTCAGTACTTC
TRBJ1-1,TRBD1,NA,TRBV7-6,CASSLLQGTNTEAFF,TGTGCCAGCAGCCTGCTACAGGGGACGAACACTGAAGCTTTCTTT
TRBJ2-1,TRBD2,NA,TRBV7-3,CASSSGLVSYNEQFF,TGTGCCAGCAGCTCCGGACTAGTGTCCTACAATGAGCAGTTCTTC
TRBJ1-5,NA,NA,TRBV28,CASSFRASVDQPQHF,TGTGCCAGCAGTTTCAGGGCCTCCGTCGATCAGCCCCAGCATTTT
TRBJ2-7,TRBD1,NA,TRBV6-6,CASSYSDRGYEQYF,TGTGCCAGCAGTTACTCGGACAGGGGTTACGAGCAGTACTTC
TRBJ1-6,NA,NA,TRBV11-2,CASSGPRAWNSPLHF,TGTGCCAGCAGCGGACCCAGGGCTTGGAATTCACCCCTCCACTTT
TRBJ2-1,TRBD1,once,TRBV9,CASSVLGQGSGEQFF,TGTGCCAGCAGCGTCCTAGGACAGGGTTCGGGTGAGCAGTTCTTC
TRBJ1-1,TRBD1,NA,TRBV6-4,CASIHRGGNTEAFF,TGTGCCAGCATCCACAGGGGGGGGAACACTGAAGCTTTCTTT
TRBJ1-5,NA,NA,TRBV2,CASSEEYQPQHF,TGTGCCAGCAGTGAGGAGTATCAGCCCCAGCATTTT
TRBJ1-2,TRBD1,NA,TRBV28,CASSSHRGQGNYGYTF,TGTGCCAGCAGTTCGCACAGGGGGCAAGGGAACTATGGCTACACCTTC
TRBJ1-1,NA,NA,TRBV14,CASSQVGTRAFF,TGTGCCAGCAGCCAAGTGGGGACTCGAGCTTTCTTT
TRBJ1-6,NA,NA,TRBV28,CASISERANSPLHF,TGTGCCAGCATTTCCGAGAGGGCTAATTCACCCCTCCACTTT
TRBJ2-2,TRBD2,few,TRBV19,CASRGRGGANTGELFF,TGTGCCAGTCGGGGGAGGGGCGGTGCGAACACCGGGGAGCTGTTTTTT
TRBJ2-1,TRBD2,once,TRBV7-8,CASSLVQGIAGGGNEQFF,TGTGCCAGCAGCTTAGTACAGGGGATAGCGGGAGGTGGCAATGAGCAGTTCTTC
TRBJ2-4,NA,NA,TRBV7-2,CASSSPGALSQNIQYF,TGTGCCAGCAGCTCACCCGGCGCCCTTAGCCAAAACATTCAGTACTTC
TRBJ2-7,TRBD2,NA,TRBV19,CASSVLAGAEFYEQYF,TGTGCCAGTAGTGTACTAGCGGGAGCGGAATTCTACGAGCAGTACTTC